These 22 T cell receptor beta chains came from one sample sequenced in a study of blood T cell repertoires in COVID-19. Produced via immunoSEQ multiplex PCR; TCRdb's table is partial and in-frame only. The sample records approximately 260,000 clones, 85% to 90% being singletons. Sequenced: PBMCs or T cells enriched from blood (not recorded which). The receptors shown here come from a woman aged 55-75 years who had recovered from COVID-19.

The genes are TRBV5-1 and TRBJ1-4; unclear D gene. The ends were cut back, 0 bases at V and 5 bases at J, with 8 bases in the middle. This CDR3 has 14 amino acids. Germline-derived CDR1 and CDR2 are SGHRS and YFSETQ. CDR3 DNA sequence: TGCGCCAGCAGCTTGGACAGCGGGAATGAAAAACTGTTTTTT. Encoded protein: CASSLDSGNEKLFF.

This clone was counted only a few times. CDR3 DNA sequence: TGTGCCAGCAGCTTAACGGGGACTGACACAGATACGCAGTATTTT. It encodes CASSLTGTDTDTQYF. The chain recombines TRBV7-3 with TRBJ2-3; D may be TRBD2 (6 bases). Trimming took 0 bases from V and 2 from J, leaving 9 bases between them. The CDR3 has 15 amino acids. Germline CDR1 reads SGHTA; CDR2 reads FQGTGA. The variable domain in full, with the rest retrieved from reference TRBV7-3 and TRBJ2-3, is GAGVSQTPSNKVTEKGKYVELRCDPISGHTALYWYRQSLGQGPEFLIYFQGTGAADDSGLPNDRFFAVRPEGSVSTLKIQRTERGDSAVYLCASSLTGTDTDTQYFGPGTRLTVL.

The count of this clone is one. CDR3 in DNA: TGTGCCAGTAGTTGGTCCCGGGACTATCAGCCCCAGCATTTT. The encoded protein is CASSWSRDYQPQHF. V and J are TRBV19 and TRBJ1-5, with D perhaps matching TRBD1 (5 bases). V was pared by 5 bases and J by 5 bases, with 13 bases between. The germline gives CDR1 LNHDA, CDR2 SQIVND (reference sequence). This CDR3 has 14 residues.

This clone was picked up one time. The rearrangement joins TRBV5-1 to TRBJ1-1; possibly TRBD1 for D (6 bases). The CDR3 totals 16 residues. Germline CDR1 reads SGHRS; CDR2 reads YFSETQ. V was shortened by 1 base and J by 4 bases, with 17 bases between the two germline ends. This CDR3 is CASSLSLGGRGTEAFF. The DNA for the CDR3 is TGCGCCAGCAGCTTGTCGCTCGGGGGGCGAGGCACTGAAGCTTTCTTT.

The chain links TRBV4-1 to TRBJ1-3; 8 nucleotides line up with TRBD1. Per germline, CDR1 MGHRA and CDR2 YSYEKL. This CDR3 has 15 residues. The V gene end was trimmed by 4 bases and the J gene end by 0 bases; junction bases not matched to a gene: 2. The CDR3 sequence: CASSPTGASGNTIYF. CDR3 coding DNA: TGCGCCAGCAGCCCGACAGGGGCCTCTGGAAACACCATATATTTT.

This rearrangement joins TRBV9 to TRBJ1-5, with D uncertain. This CDR3 is built from 15 residues. V dropped 0 bases and J dropped 5 bases, with 12 bases sitting between them. The germline gives CDR1 SGDLS, CDR2 YYNGEE. The CDR3 bases are TGTGCCAGCAGCGTAGGGGGAGGGCCCGATCAGCCCCAGCATTTT. Encoded protein: CASSVGGGPDQPQHF.

The chain has TRBV2 and TRBJ2-7, with a weak D call TRBD1 (6 bases). The germline gives CDR1 SNHLY, CDR2 FYNNEI. This CDR3 comprises 11 residues. V shed 9 bases and J shed 7 bases, with 13 bases lying between them. This CDR3 is CARNDRQEQYF. CDR3 sequence (DNA): TGTGCCAGAAACGACAGGCAGGAGCAGTACTTC.

The J gene is TRBJ1-5, the V gene TRBV9; D not certain. Germline CDR1 SGDLS, CDR2 YYNGEE. Trimming took 0 bases from V and 7 from J, leaving 14 bases between them. The CDR3 loop spans 15 amino acids. The CDR3 sequence: CASSVDAGMQQPQHF. CDR3 nucleotides: TGTGCCAGCAGCGTAGATGCGGGGATGCAACAGCCCCAGCATTTT. The full variable domain, in which reference TRBV9 and TRBJ1-5 provide the parts outside the CDR3, is DSGVTQTPKHLITATGQRVTLRCSPRSGDLSVYWYQQSLDQGLQFLIQYYNGEERAKGNILERFSAQQFPDLHSELNLSSLELGDSALYFCASSVDAGMQQPQHFGDGTRLSIL.

The chain uses TRBV6-1 and TRBJ2-1, with 11 bases that match TRBD2. CDR1 and CDR2 from the germline V gene are MNHNS and SASEGT. With V trimmed by 2 bases and J by 7 bases, 10 bases remained unmatched. The CDR3 consists of 17 residues. CDR3 sequence reads: CASSEYSTSGRRNEQFF. CDR3 DNA sequence: TGTGCCAGCAGTGAATATTCTACTAGCGGGAGAAGGAATGAGCAGTTCTTC.

This chain uses TRBV2 with TRBJ1-2; tentative D call: TRBD1 (6 bases). The germline CDR1 and CDR2 sequences are SNHLY and FYNNEI. The CDR3 has 13 amino acids. Trimming left V 8 bases short and J 5 bases short, with 15 bases between. The DNA for the CDR3 is TGTGCCAGCTCTGACAGGAGGACATATGGCTACACCTTC. Translating gives CASSDRRTYGYTF.

The chain employs TRBV2 and TRBJ1-2, with a possible D match to TRBD1 (5 bases). Germline CDR1 is SNHLY and CDR2 is FYNNEI. Trimming left V 4 bases short and J 2 bases short, with 14 bases between. The CDR3 consists of 15 residues. The CDR3 DNA sequence: TGTGCCAGCAGTGTTGGTCAGGGAGGGAACTATGGCTACACCTTC. This translates into CASSVGQGGNYGYTF.

The chain employs TRBV27 and TRBJ2-3; D perhaps matches TRBD1 (6 bases). CDR3 length equals 16 residues. Germline CDR1 reads MNHEY; CDR2 reads SMNVEV (reference sequence). Trimming removed 1 base from V and 2 bases from J, with 13 bases in between. In DNA form, the CDR3 reads TGTGCCAGCAGTTTATATGTGGGGGCGAACACAGATACGCAGTATTTT. Protein sequence: CASSLYVGANTDTQYF.

The rearrangement links TRBV18 to TRBJ2-3; 8 bases are shared with TRBD2. The CDR3 contains 16 residues. Germline lookup yields CDR1 KGHSH and CDR2 LQKENI. Unmatched junction bases numbered 10, after V lost 2 bases and J lost 6 bases. DNA for the CDR3: TGTGCCAGCTCACCAAGTACGGGAGGGCCTCCGGATACGCAGTATTTT. It specifies CASSPSTGGPPDTQYF.

This clone has only a few counts. The V gene is TRBV2, the J gene TRBJ1-1; the D gene is possibly TRBD1 (6 bases). The CDR3 covers 14 residues. Trimming stripped 6 bases from V and 7 bases from J, with 18 bases between. Germline CDR1 SNHLY, CDR2 FYNNEI. The DNA of the CDR3 is TGTGCCAGCAGCCCCGGACAGAGCCGTTATGAAGCTTTCTTT. Translated: CASSPGQSRYEAFF.

This chain joins TRBV6-1 and TRBJ2-7, with 9 bases matching TRBD1. Germline trimming cut 4 bases from V and 5 bases from J; bases unmatched to any gene: 12. The CDR3 consists of 16 residues. Germline-derived CDR1 and CDR2 are MNHNS and SASEGT. The CDR3 region has the DNA TGTGCCAGCAGTGCCACTCCCGGGACAGGGAAGGACGAGCAGTACTTC. Protein: CASSATPGTGKDEQYF.

The DNA for the CDR3 is TGTGCCAGCAGCCCCAGCCGGGACAGGGGGATAGGCTATGGCTACACCTTC. Amino acid sequence: CASSPSRDRGIGYGYTF. The chain employs TRBV7-8 and TRBJ1-2, with 11 bases that match TRBD1. The CDR3 spans 17 residues. With V trimmed by 5 bases and J by 4 bases, 12 bases remained unmatched. Germline V lookup: CDR1 SGHVS, CDR2 FQNEAQ. The whole variable domain, remainder taken from reference TRBV7-8 and TRBJ1-2, is GAGVSQSPRYKVAKRGQDVALRCDPISGHVSLFWYQQALGQGPEFLTYFQNEAQLDKSGLPSDRFFAERPEGSVSTLKIQRTQQEDSAVYLCASSPSRDRGIGYGYTFGSGTRLTVV.

This rearrangement joins TRBV5-1 to TRBJ1-1, with a weak D call TRBD1 (6 bases). The CDR3 contains 17 residues. The germline CDR1 and CDR2 sequences are SGHRS and YFSETQ. Trimming left V 4 bases short and J 1 base short, with 20 bases between. The CDR3 spells CASSELKGTRRNTEAFF. Here the CDR3 DNA reads TGCGCCAGCAGCGAACTCAAAGGGACACGGCGGAACACTGAAGCTTTCTTT.

V is TRBV12-3 or TRBV12-4 and J is TRBJ1-5, with a weak D call TRBD1 (5 bases). The CDR3 spans 11 residues. V was shortened by 7 bases and J by 11 bases, with 12 bases between the two germline ends. The CDR3 here is CASTSGQTQHF. CDR3 sequence (DNA): TGTGCCAGCACCTCCGGACAAACCCAGCATTTT.

The rearrangement joins TRBV19 to TRBJ2-3, with TRBD2 matching 8 bases. Germline loops: CDR1 LNHDA, CDR2 SQIVND (reference sequence). J gave up 4 bases and V 5 bases, and 20 bases lay outside the gene matches. The CDR3 runs 19 residues. The CDR3 here is CASSAAPGHRSGSPDTQYF. CDR3 nucleotides: TGTGCCAGTAGTGCAGCACCGGGACATCGGAGCGGGAGCCCAGATACGCAGTATTTT.

V is TRBV10-1 and J is TRBJ1-6; TRBD1 might be the D (5 bases). V was shortened by 3 bases and J by 2 bases, with 8 bases between the two germline ends. Per germline, CDR1 WNHNN and CDR2 SYGVQD (reference sequence). There are 15 residues in the CDR3. The CDR3 region is CASSDGGPYNSPLHF. In DNA, the CDR3 is TGCGCCAGCAGTGACGGGGGACCCTATAATTCACCCCTCCACTTT.

The rearrangement joins TRBV9 to TRBJ2-1; TRBD2 aligns across 7 bases. Germline V gives CDR1 SGDLS, CDR2 YYNGEE. The length of the CDR3 is 15 residues. V lost 2 bases, J lost 7 bases, and 9 bases stayed unmatched. The CDR3 DNA sequence: TGTGCCAGCAGCGTGCAATCGGGAGGCCAAAATGAGCAGTTCTTC. It translates to CASSVQSGGQNEQFF. The variable domain in full, with the rest retrieved from reference TRBV9 and TRBJ2-1, is DSGVTQTPKHLITATGQRVTLRCSPRSGDLSVYWYQQSLDQGLQFLIQYYNGEERAKGNILERFSAQQFPDLHSELNLSSLELGDSALYFCASSVQSGGQNEQFFGPGTRLTVL.

Only a few counts were recorded for this clone. V and J are TRBV4-1 and TRBJ2-7; 8 bases are a match to TRBD1. V was pared by 4 bases and J by 7 bases, with 9 bases of the junction left unmatched. CDR3 length equals 14 residues. Germline lookup yields CDR1 MGHRA and CDR2 YSYEKL. This CDR3 is CASSPGQVSVEQYF. CDR3 nucleotides: TGCGCCAGCAGCCCGGGACAGGTCTCGGTAGAGCAGTACTTC.